The entry below gives a single T cell receptor (beta chain) sequence along with its context. What it binds is unknown. These data are taken from a study of post-analysis software for immune sequencing data. Overall study context: There were relapsing-remitting, secondary progressive and progressive-relapsing multiple sclerosis among the disease courses included.

Study-level results: Under the F measure, samples that were prepared in one batch clustered strongly together. The study found significantly lower normalized Chao1 diversity in multiple sclerosis patients than in controls. Among several TRBV segments more frequent in patients than controls were TRBV5-6, TRBV5-1 and TRBV20-1.

Tagging with unique molecular identifiers was a feature of the TCR beta cDNA libraries. Via MiXCR, TCRdb re-called the PCR reads, giving one row per CDR3 protein. The top ten clones hold around 10% of a sample with roughly 650,000 distinct CDR3 sequences, around 64% of them seen once. CDR1 KGHDR and CDR2 SFDVKD come from the germline V gene. The CDR3 runs 16 residues. Sequenced: blood. The clonotype was recovered from a girl aged 2 to 10 with multiple sclerosis. The chain links TRBV24-1 to TRBJ2-1; TRBD1 matches at 7 bases. The closer fit of TRBJ2-7 to the DNA end suggests the J call may be wrong. The CDR3 region has the DNA TGTGCCACCAGTGATCCTAGGGGACAGTACTCTTACGAGCAGTACTTC. It encodes CATSDPRGQYSYEQYF.